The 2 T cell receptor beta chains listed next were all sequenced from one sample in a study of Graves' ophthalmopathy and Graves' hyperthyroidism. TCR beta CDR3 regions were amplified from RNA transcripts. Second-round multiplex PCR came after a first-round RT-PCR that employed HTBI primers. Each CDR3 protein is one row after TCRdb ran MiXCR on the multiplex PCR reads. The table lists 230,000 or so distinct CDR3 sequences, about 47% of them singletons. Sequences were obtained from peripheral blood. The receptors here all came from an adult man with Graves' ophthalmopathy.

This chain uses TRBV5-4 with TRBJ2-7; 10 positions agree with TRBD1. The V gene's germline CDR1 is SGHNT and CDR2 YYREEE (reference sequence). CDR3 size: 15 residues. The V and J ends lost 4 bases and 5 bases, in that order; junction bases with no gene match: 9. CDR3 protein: CASSAPGQGSDEQYF. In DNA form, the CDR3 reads TGTGCCAGCAGCGCTCCGGGACAGGGGTCGGACGAGCAGTACTTC.

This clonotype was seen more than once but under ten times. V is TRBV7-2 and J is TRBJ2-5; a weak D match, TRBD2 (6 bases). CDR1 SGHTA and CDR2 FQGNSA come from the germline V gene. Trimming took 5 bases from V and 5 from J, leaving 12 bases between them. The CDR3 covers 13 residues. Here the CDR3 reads CASSGGTRETQYF. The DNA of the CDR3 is TGTGCCAGCAGCGGCGGGACTCGGGAGACCCAGTACTTC.